This T cell receptor beta chain was sequenced during a study of OX40 agonist ivuxolimab in advanced cancers. The study, taken as a whole, reports: Among the lowest levels of clonal expansion were found in partial responders at 0.1-3.0 mg/kg. Among expanded peripheral T cells, antigen specificity went undetermined. CD8+ T cells averaged more expanded clones than CD4+.

Trimming took 0 bases from V and 2 from J, leaving 13 bases between them. The CDR3 covers 17 residues. Germline lookup yields CDR1 LGHNA and CDR2 YNFKEQ. Assay: immunoSEQ multiplex PCR; the TCRdb copy retains only in-frame clones and omits some. The sample consists of about 70,000 clones, roughly 80% of them appearing once. In the case of this clone: As yet, its antigen is unknown.

The clonotype comes from an adult with an advanced solid tumor such as melanoma, head and neck, liver or kidney cancer. This specimen consisted of CD4+ or CD8+ T cells sorted from blood, obtained in a trial of the OX40 agonist ivuxolimab. The chain couples TRBV4-2 to TRBJ2-2; weak D call: TRBD2 (5 bases). The CDR3 DNA reads as TGTGCCAGCAGCCAAGAGGGTGGCCTAGCAAACACCGGGGAGCTGTTTTTT. This codes for CASSQEGGLANTGELFF.